A selection of T cell receptor beta chains follows, all from one sample in a study of CD8+CD57+ T cells in acquired aplastic anemia. In TCRdb, the reads were re-called with MiXCR into one record per CDR3 protein. Of 150,000 to 200,000 distinct CDR3 sequences listed, roughly half are singletons. The sequenced sample consisted of sorted CD4+, CD8+, or CD8+CD57+ T cells (not recorded which) from PBMCs. The origin of the receptors is a human donor with aplastic anemia. CDR3s include the opening cysteine and the closing phenylalanine or tryptophan.

V gene: TRBV9; J gene: TRBJ1-2; CDR3 protein: CASSVGTEGGYTF
V gene: TRBV29-1; J gene: TRBJ2-3; CDR3 protein: CSVVLAGPTDTQYF
V gene: TRBV29-1; J gene: TRBJ2-7; CDR3 protein: CSVAQNEQYF
V gene: TRBV5-1; J gene: TRBJ2-2; CDR3 protein: CASSPFGQGAGELFF
V gene: TRBV6-2/TRBV6-3; J gene: TRBJ2-3; CDR3 protein: CASSFSGRGRGTDTQYF
V gene: TRBV2; J gene: TRBJ1-5; CDR3 protein: CASDRQGGNQPQHF
V gene: TRBV2; J gene: TRBJ1-4; CDR3 protein: CASRADRGQVNEKLFF
V gene: TRBV20-1; J gene: TRBJ2-1; CDR3 protein: CSAPDRSEQFF
V gene: TRBV7-6; J gene: TRBJ2-1; CDR3 protein: CASSLVLGGEQFF
V gene: TRBV2; J gene: TRBJ1-2; CDR3 protein: CASSEALTVYGYTF
V gene: TRBV2; J gene: TRBJ1-1; CDR3 protein: CASSEQGARSTEAFF
V gene: TRBV5-4; J gene: TRBJ2-2; CDR3 protein: CASSGAGAGTGELFF
V gene: TRBV20-1; J gene: TRBJ1-2; CDR3 protein: CSARGWGYGYTF
V gene: TRBV7-2; J gene: TRBJ1-5; CDR3 protein: CASSLSVTSLNQPQHF
V gene: TRBV7-2; J gene: TRBJ2-7; CDR3 protein: CASSLGVGYYEQYF
V gene: TRBV2; J gene: TRBJ1-2; CDR3 protein: CASRDRTGTGYTF
V gene: TRBV7-2; J gene: TRBJ1-2; CDR3 protein: CAGSYVGGNYGYTF
V gene: TRBV6-5; J gene: TRBJ1-6; CDR3 protein: CASSYGALNSPLHF
V gene: TRBV7-2; J gene: TRBJ2-3; CDR3 protein: CASSLYRSSTDTQYF
V gene: TRBV28; J gene: TRBJ1-1; CDR3 protein: CASSPSGQLNTEAFF
V gene: TRBV18; J gene: TRBJ2-1; CDR3 protein: CASSPPTGTARGNEQFF
V gene: TRBV12-5; J gene: TRBJ2-3; CDR3 protein: CASGLGLGWRGGRPDTQYF
V gene: TRBV9; J gene: TRBJ1-4; CDR3 protein: CASSVGDWGYTEKLFF
V gene: TRBV20-1; J gene: TRBJ1-4; CDR3 protein: CSAIPTINEKLFF
V gene: TRBV11-2; J gene: TRBJ2-5; CDR3 protein: CASSLQAGGPSFF
V gene: TRBV7-6; J gene: TRBJ1-6; CDR3 protein: CASSFQGAGSPLHF
V gene: TRBV7-2; J gene: TRBJ2-5; CDR3 protein: CASSFVPETQYF
V gene: TRBV7-9; J gene: TRBJ1-2; CDR3 protein: CASSLEAGYGYTF
V gene: TRBV5-1; J gene: TRBJ1-1; CDR3 protein: CASSTDGQTNTEAFF
V gene: TRBV5-4; J gene: TRBJ1-6; CDR3 protein: CASSLGTSSYNSPLHF
V gene: TRBV4-1; J gene: TRBJ2-7; CDR3 protein: CASSQDGTGGPTHEQYF
V gene: TRBV20-1; J gene: TRBJ1-2; CDR3 protein: CSAGGSPFYGYTF
V gene: TRBV29-1; J gene: TRBJ2-1; CDR3 protein: CSVDVVGSEQFF
V gene: TRBV5-1; J gene: TRBJ2-3; CDR3 protein: CASSLAFGKTDTQYF
V gene: TRBV4-1; J gene: TRBJ1-1; CDR3 protein: CASSQDGRENTEAFF
V gene: TRBV20-1; J gene: TRBJ2-1; CDR3 protein: CSASGAGVKREQFF
V gene: TRBV5-5; J gene: TRBJ2-2; CDR3 protein: CASSARQGGNTGELFF
V gene: TRBV7-3; J gene: TRBJ1-1; CDR3 protein: CASTGGAGEAFF
V gene: TRBV24-1; J gene: TRBJ2-5; CDR3 protein: CATSDPTGVGETQYF
V gene: TRBV28; J gene: TRBJ1-1; CDR3 protein: CASRPQGRRGYRMNTEAFF
V gene: TRBV7-2; J gene: TRBJ2-5; CDR3 protein: CASSLGGVETQYF
V gene: TRBV7-9; J gene: TRBJ2-5; CDR3 protein: CASSLQRAETQYF
V gene: TRBV29-1; J gene: TRBJ1-1; CDR3 protein: CSVDSRLSTEAFF
V gene: TRBV7-6; J gene: TRBJ1-5; CDR3 protein: CASSLGGGFNQPQHF
V gene: TRBV7-7; J gene: TRBJ2-2; CDR3 protein: CASSLRRGPGELFF
V gene: TRBV7-8; J gene: TRBJ2-7; CDR3 protein: CASSLLGQRPYEQYF
V gene: TRBV29-1; J gene: TRBJ2-1; CDR3 protein: CSVGGLLPYNEQFF
V gene: TRBV29-1; J gene: TRBJ2-7; CDR3 protein: CSVGAGGYSYEQYF
V gene: TRBV5-1; J gene: TRBJ1-2; CDR3 protein: CASRPGTPANYGYTF
V gene: TRBV5-1; J gene: TRBJ2-7; CDR3 protein: CASSLLAGEYEQYF
V gene: TRBV29-1; J gene: TRBJ1-1; CDR3 protein: CSGRQVMNTEAFF
V gene: TRBV19; J gene: TRBJ1-5; CDR3 protein: CASSIKRWYWGEEMNQPQHF
V gene: TRBV6-2/TRBV6-3; J gene: TRBJ2-1; CDR3 protein: CASSYVPGGSGSIVEQFF
V gene: TRBV18; J gene: TRBJ2-2; CDR3 protein: CASSPTDTGELFF
V gene: TRBV14; J gene: TRBJ2-2; CDR3 protein: CASSLRVTGELFF
V gene: TRBV7-2; J gene: TRBJ2-7; CDR3 protein: CASSLAGLDLPTEQYF
V gene: TRBV14; J gene: TRBJ1-6; CDR3 protein: CASSQDQGGFGSPLHF
V gene: TRBV4-2; J gene: TRBJ1-2; CDR3 protein: CASSQSLPGGTAPEYGYTF
V gene: TRBV18; J gene: TRBJ2-5; CDR3 protein: CASSPRETQYF